The source of this T cell receptor beta chain is a study of blood T cell repertoires in COVID-19. Study at large: Acute-phase and convalescent COVID-19 samples originated in the United States, Italy and Spain. T cells, B-cell-depleted T cells, or PBMCs provided the cDNA or gDNA that served as material.

In the authors' methods: Reference gene primer amplification gave nucleated cell count estimates. The assay was immunoSEQ multiplex PCR, and TCRdb's table has in-frame clones only and misses some. V and J calls and clone size are copied from that table; D and trimming were computed from the DNA. Here the sample spans 35,000 to 40,000 clones, 70% to 90% being singletons. Trimming left V 5 bases short and J 3 bases short, with 13 bases between. The CDR3 is 15 residues long. Looked up from germline, CDR1 is SEHNR and CDR2 is FQNEAQ (reference sequence). The source material was peripheral blood. The TCR originated in a man between 70 and 80 years old with active COVID-19. V usage is TRBV7-9 and J usage is TRBJ2-2, with D maybe TRBD2 (6 bases). CDR3 DNA: TGTGCCAGCAGCCCGGCGGGGCCATACACCGGGGAGCTGTTTTTT. Residues: CASSPAGPYTGELFF.